What follows describes a single T cell receptor (beta chain). The record originates from a study of somatic mutations in cytotoxic T cells in rheumatoid arthritis. The CDR3 contains 16 residues. Germline V gene data show CDR1 as MGHRA and CDR2 as YSYEKL. V shed 1 base and J 3 bases; nucleotides not matched to a gene: 4. Sequencing used immunoSEQ multiplex PCR; TCRdb keeps in-frame clones, though not all of them. The sample holds over a thousand clones, 87% seen once. The sequenced material came from CD8+ T cells sorted from blood. The rearrangement uses TRBV4-1 and TRBJ2-1, with 9 nucleotides matching TRBD2. This TCR was sampled from a woman aged 70-85 years with rheumatoid arthritis. In nucleotides, the CDR3 is TGCGCCAGCAGCCAAGTGGCGGGAGGGCTCTACAATGAGCAGTTCTTC. This translates into CASSQVAGGLYNEQFF.